A selection of T cell receptor beta chains follows, all from one sample in a study of control samples from healthy donors and cancer patients. The protocol was immunoSEQ multiplex PCR, while the TCRdb copy is restricted to in-frame clones and leaves out a portion. The sample has 150,000 to 200,000 clones, approximately 86% seen once. The specimen was blood. Receptors originate from a woman in her twenties or thirties in good health. Each CDR3 is given with its conserved first and last residue. A D gene is named only where the DNA matches it firmly. Expanded clones are given a class, and other clones once, few, many or no size at all.

j_call | clone_size | v_call | d_call | cdr3_aa | cdr3_nt
TRBJ1-2 | NA | TRBV6-1 | TRBD1 | CASSVRSQGAGYGYTF | TGTGCCAGCAGTGTTAGATCACAGGGGGCGGGCTATGGCTACACCTTC
TRBJ2-1 | few | TRBV28 | NA | CASRDRTVVSNEQFF | TGTGCCAGCAGAGACCGGACAGTAGTTTCCAATGAGCAGTTCTTC
TRBJ2-1 | NA | TRBV9 | NA | CASSVDGRVSYNEQFF | TGTGCCAGCAGCGTAGACGGGAGAGTCTCCTACAATGAGCAGTTCTTC
TRBJ1-6 | NA | TRBV6-6 | TRBD1 | CATSEGQVGNSPLHF | TGTGCCACCTCGGAGGGACAGGTTGGGAATTCACCCCTCCACTTT
TRBJ2-7 | NA | TRBV11-2 | TRBD1 | CASSWTGGYEQYF | TGTGCCAGCAGTTGGACAGGGGGTTACGAGCAGTACTTC
TRBJ1-6 | NA | TRBV30 | TRBD1 | CAWIHKDRRNSPLHF | TGTGCCTGGATTCATAAGGACAGGAGAAATTCACCCCTCCACTTT
TRBJ2-3 | NA | TRBV6-2/TRBV6-3 | TRBD2 | CASSSYASGSQYF | TGTGCCAGCAGTTCCTACGCGAGCGGGAGCCAGTATTTT
TRBJ1-2 | NA | TRBV28 | NA | CASSSLAGGLNYGYTF | TGTGCCAGCAGTTCCCTCGCCGGCGGACTAAACTATGGCTACACCTTC
TRBJ2-3 | NA | TRBV9 | TRBD1 | CASNPDRDTDTQYF | TGTGCCAGCAACCCGGACAGGGATACAGATACGCAGTATTTT
TRBJ1-2 | NA | TRBV24-1 | NA | CATSEPLGRGYTF | TGTGCCACCAGTGAGCCATTGGGGCGTGGCTACACCTTC
TRBJ1-4 | NA | TRBV28 | TRBD1 | CASSLRGQGGEKLFF | TGTGCCAGCAGTTTAAGGGGACAGGGAGGAGAAAAACTGTTTTTT
TRBJ1-6 | NA | TRBV14 | NA | CASSHAGVVNSPLHF | TGTGCCAGCAGCCACGCGGGGGTGGTTAATTCACCCCTCCACTTT
TRBJ2-7 | NA | TRBV19 | NA | CASSIRDTSYEQYF | TGTGCCAGTAGTATCCGGGACACCTCCTACGAGCAGTACTTC
TRBJ2-4 | NA | TRBV6-1 | NA | CASSEAGGWGNIQYF | TGTGCCAGCAGTGAAGCTGGGGGGTGGGGAAACATTCAGTACTTC
TRBJ1-3 | NA | TRBV7-9 | NA | CASPSLSGNTIYF | TGTGCCAGCCCCAGCCTCTCTGGAAACACCATATATTTT
TRBJ1-5 | NA | TRBV3-1/TRBV3-2 | TRBD1 | CASSQDLVGGGQPQHF | TGTGCCAGCAGCCAAGATTTGGTAGGGGGCGGTCAGCCCCAGCATTTT
TRBJ1-2 | NA | TRBV3-1/TRBV3-2 | NA | CASSQGRGGMGYGYTF | TGTGCCAGCAGCCAAGGCCGGGGGGGGATGGGCTATGGCTACACCTTC
TRBJ2-7 | NA | TRBV3-1/TRBV3-2 | TRBD2 | CASSQARGLAGIYEQYF | TGTGCCAGCAGCCAGGCTAGGGGCCTAGCGGGAATCTACGAGCAGTACTTC
TRBJ2-3 | NA | TRBV19 | NA | CASTARGRGTDTQYF | TGTGCCAGTACCGCCCGGGGGCGGGGCACAGATACGCAGTATTTT
TRBJ2-1 | NA | TRBV27 | TRBD1 | CASTVTGDNEQFF | TGTGCCAGCACCGTAACAGGGGACAATGAGCAGTTCTTC
TRBJ2-3 | NA | TRBV28 | TRBD2 | CASSLGGLAATTDTQYF | TGTGCCAGCAGTTTGGGTGGGCTAGCGGCCACCACAGATACGCAGTATTTT
TRBJ2-5 | NA | TRBV7-9 | NA | CASSPPRIQGTQYF | TGTGCCAGCAGCCCCCCCCGGATACAGGGGACCCAGTACTTC
TRBJ2-3 | NA | TRBV28 | NA | CASRFYRDGPTDTQYF | TGTGCCAGCAGATTTTACAGGGACGGGCCCACAGATACGCAGTATTTT
TRBJ2-2 | NA | TRBV19 | NA | CASSIGARSSTSYRNTGELFF | TGTGCCAGTAGTATTGGGGCCAGATCGAGCACTAGCTATAGGAACACCGGGGAGCTGTTTTTT
TRBJ1-3 | once | TRBV14 | NA | CASSQATATGNTIYF | TGTGCCAGCAGCCAGGCGACAGCGACCGGAAACACCATATATTTT
TRBJ2-2 | NA | TRBV18 | TRBD2 | CASSPPSSGLNTGELFF | TGTGCCAGCTCACCACCGTCTAGCGGGCTGAACACCGGGGAGCTGTTTTTT
TRBJ2-3 | NA | TRBV4-1 | NA | CASSQERGGDTQYF | TGCGCCAGCAGCCAAGAAAGAGGCGGCGATACGCAGTATTTT
TRBJ1-1 | NA | TRBV18 | TRBD1 | CASSPGTGRDTEAFF | TGTGCCAGCTCACCCGGGACAGGGCGGGACACTGAAGCTTTCTTT
TRBJ2-7 | few | TRBV19 | TRBD1 | CASSMGTGNTYEQYF | TGTGCCAGTAGTATGGGGACAGGGAATACCTACGAGCAGTACTTC
TRBJ1-6 | NA | TRBV7-7 | NA | CALGRRIYNSPLHF | TGTGCTCTCGGGCGACGAATCTATAATTCACCCCTCCACTTT
TRBJ1-2 | NA | TRBV5-1 | NA | CASSLDLRGYTF | TGCGCCAGCAGCTTGGACCTCCGTGGCTACACCTTC
TRBJ1-4 | many | TRBV6-4 | TRBD1 | CASRRTGNEKLFF | TGTGCCAGCAGACGGACAGGTAATGAAAAACTGTTTTTT
TRBJ2-1 | NA | TRBV5-1 | TRBD2 | CASSLRELANNEQFF | TGCGCCAGCAGCTTGAGGGAACTAGCGAACAATGAGCAGTTCTTC
TRBJ1-2 | NA | TRBV6-6 | NA | CATSGAGGYTF | TGTGCCACCTCTGGGGCGGGGGGCTACACCTTC
TRBJ2-2 | NA | TRBV24-1 | NA | CATNSYAGELFF | TGTGCCACCAACTCCTACGCCGGGGAGCTGTTTTTT
TRBJ1-5 | NA | TRBV19 | NA | CASSTTGNQPQHF | TGTGCCAGTAGTACAACGGGGAATCAGCCCCAGCATTTT
TRBJ2-3 | NA | TRBV3-1/TRBV3-2 | NA | CASSQGSGTDTQYF | TGTGCCAGCAGCCAAGGTAGCGGCACAGATACGCAGTATTTT
TRBJ2-5 | NA | TRBV3-1/TRBV3-2 | NA | CASSLSGRETQYF | TGTGCCAGCAGCCTGAGCGGTCGGGAGACCCAGTACTTC
TRBJ2-1 | NA | TRBV27 | NA | CASSLGRNNEQFF | TGTGCCAGCAGTTTAGGCAGGAACAATGAGCAGTTCTTC
TRBJ2-3 | NA | TRBV7-2 | NA | CASSLGGGAVSSTDTQYF | TGTGCCAGCAGCTTAGGAGGGGGGGCTGTGTCAAGCACAGATACGCAGTATTTT
TRBJ2-1 | NA | TRBV7-9 | NA | CASSLDRHNEQFF | TGTGCCAGCAGCTTAGACCGGCACAATGAGCAGTTCTTC
TRBJ1-3 | NA | TRBV28 | NA | CASGHILSGNTIYF | TGTGCCAGCGGACACATACTCTCTGGAAACACCATATATTTT
TRBJ1-5 | NA | TRBV6-2/TRBV6-3 | TRBD1 | CASSPTRTGVNQPQHF | TGTGCCAGCAGCCCTACCCGGACAGGGGTCAATCAGCCCCAGCATTTT
TRBJ2-3 | NA | TRBV6-6 | NA | CASSRAPRVQDTQYF | TGTGCCAGCAGTCGGGCCCCACGGGTACAAGATACGCAGTATTTT
TRBJ2-1 | NA | TRBV10-1 | TRBD2 | CASSDGRGGPNEQFF | TGCGCCAGCAGTGATGGGCGGGGGGGCCCTAATGAGCAGTTCTTC
TRBJ1-4 | NA | TRBV5-1 | TRBD1 | CASSLTPDRANEKLFF | TGCGCCAGCAGCTTGACTCCGGACAGGGCTAATGAAAAACTGTTTTTT
TRBJ2-5 | NA | TRBV24-1 | NA | CATSDLRELETQYF | TGTGCCACCAGTGATCTCCGGGAGCTAGAGACCCAGTACTTC
TRBJ2-1 | NA | TRBV6-1 | TRBD2 | CASSERWAGAYNEQFF | TGTGCCAGCAGTGAAAGGTGGGCGGGGGCCTACAATGAGCAGTTCTTC
TRBJ1-2 | NA | TRBV3-1/TRBV3-2 | TRBD1 | CASSPTRTGYYGYTF | TGTGCCAGCAGCCCAACGCGGACAGGCTACTATGGCTACACCTTC
TRBJ2-3 | NA | TRBV6-5 | NA | CASSSASTGITDTQYF | TGTGCCAGCAGTTCGGCCTCTACAGGGATCACAGATACGCAGTATTTT
TRBJ1-1 | once | TRBV5-8 | TRBD1 | CASSYRRQGTEAFF | TGTGCCAGCAGCTACCGTCGACAGGGCACTGAAGCTTTCTTT
TRBJ2-3 | NA | TRBV5-1 | NA | CASSSGTSPDTQYF | TGCGCCAGCAGCTCCGGGACCTCCCCAGATACGCAGTATTTT